Reported below is one T cell receptor (beta chain). The target antigen is unknown. This specimen belongs to a study of cytomegalovirus exposure and HLA in healthy donors. General study points: The study put 150 or so TCR beta chains on its list as cytomegalovirus-associated. Most TCR sequences were seen very rarely across donors, but some public TCRs occurred in many. Subsequent analysis showed first-cohort TCR clusters tending to co-occur in some 120 validation repertoires. The classifier reportedly diagnosed cytomegalovirus status with high sensitivity and specificity.

Using immunoSEQ multiplex PCR, the repertoire was profiled, and TCRdb retains in-frame clones only, with some absent. The sample records under 200,000 clones, approximately 86% being singletons. The sequenced sample consisted of PBMCs. The clonotype originates from a young woman in good health and CMV-seronegative.

CDR3 coding DNA: TGTGCCAGCAGTCCCCAAGGAGGGGGGGAGAGTGGCTACACCTTC. This sequence encodes CASSPQGGGESGYTF. The chain joins TRBV2 to TRBJ1-2; weak D call: TRBD1 (6 bases). This CDR3 has 15 residues. V lost 5 bases and J lost 7, with 20 bases in between. Looked up from germline, CDR1 is SNHLY and CDR2 is FYNNEI.